This T cell receptor beta chain was identified in a study of beta chain features in type 1 diabetes. Study in general: The examined sorted cells totaled fewer than 140 million across samples.

Each donor gave one heparinised blood draw averaging roughly 100 mL. For this clone: What it binds is unknown.

Study findings and constraints: A greater similarity of naive, central memory and Treg TCRB repertoires was seen among patients than among healthy donors. Shorter TCRB CDR3s, moderately but significantly so, were found in Type 1 diabetes patients in all four CD4+ subsets.

The CDR3 length is 16 residues. Germline V gene lookup returns CDR1 SEHNR and CDR2 FQNEAQ (reference sequence). V gave up 5 bases and J gave up 3 bases, with 17 bases separating them. Sequenced material consisted of expressed TCRB transcripts (all of the isolated RNA was reverse transcribed). Clones were read by immunoSEQ multiplex PCR, and TCRdb kept only the in-frame ones, dropping some. The sample carries about 160,000 clones, 7% to 10% recorded once. Sequencing used central memory CD4+ T cells from blood. J is TRBJ2-1 and V is TRBV7-9; D is possibly TRBD1 (6 bases). This TCR came from a woman in her late teens or twenties in good health. The CDR3 DNA reads TGTGCCAGCAGCCCCAGGGCCAGGGGTCACTACAATGAGCAGTTCTTC. Its protein product is CASSPRARGHYNEQFF.